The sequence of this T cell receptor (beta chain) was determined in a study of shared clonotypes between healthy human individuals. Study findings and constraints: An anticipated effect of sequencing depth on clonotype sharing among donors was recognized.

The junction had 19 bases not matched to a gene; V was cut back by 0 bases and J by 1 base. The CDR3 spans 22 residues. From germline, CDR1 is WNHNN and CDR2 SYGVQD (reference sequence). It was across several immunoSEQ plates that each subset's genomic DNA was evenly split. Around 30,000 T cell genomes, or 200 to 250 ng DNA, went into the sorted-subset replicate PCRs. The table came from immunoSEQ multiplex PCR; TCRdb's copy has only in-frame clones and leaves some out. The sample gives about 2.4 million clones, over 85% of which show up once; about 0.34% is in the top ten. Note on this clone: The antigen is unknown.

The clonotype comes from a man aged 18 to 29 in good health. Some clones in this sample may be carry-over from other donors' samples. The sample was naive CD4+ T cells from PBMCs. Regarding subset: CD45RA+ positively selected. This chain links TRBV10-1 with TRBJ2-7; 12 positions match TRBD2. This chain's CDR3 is CASSESLTPGASGRARSYEQYF. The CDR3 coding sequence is TGCGCCAGCAGTGAGTCGCTGACTCCTGGGGCTAGCGGGAGGGCCCGATCCTACGAGCAGTACTTC.